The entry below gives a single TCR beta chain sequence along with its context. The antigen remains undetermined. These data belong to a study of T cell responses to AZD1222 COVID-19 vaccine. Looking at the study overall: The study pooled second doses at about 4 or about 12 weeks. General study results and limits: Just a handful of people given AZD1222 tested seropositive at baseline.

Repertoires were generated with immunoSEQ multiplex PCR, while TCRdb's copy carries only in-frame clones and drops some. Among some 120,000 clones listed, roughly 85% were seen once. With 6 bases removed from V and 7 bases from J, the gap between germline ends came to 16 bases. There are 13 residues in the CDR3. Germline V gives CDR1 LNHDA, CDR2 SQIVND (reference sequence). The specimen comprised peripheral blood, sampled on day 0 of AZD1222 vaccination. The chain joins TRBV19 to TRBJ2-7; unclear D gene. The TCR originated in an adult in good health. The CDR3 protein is CASRLGRLGEQYF. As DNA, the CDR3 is TGTGCCAGTAGACTTGGCCGTCTAGGGGAGCAGTACTTC.